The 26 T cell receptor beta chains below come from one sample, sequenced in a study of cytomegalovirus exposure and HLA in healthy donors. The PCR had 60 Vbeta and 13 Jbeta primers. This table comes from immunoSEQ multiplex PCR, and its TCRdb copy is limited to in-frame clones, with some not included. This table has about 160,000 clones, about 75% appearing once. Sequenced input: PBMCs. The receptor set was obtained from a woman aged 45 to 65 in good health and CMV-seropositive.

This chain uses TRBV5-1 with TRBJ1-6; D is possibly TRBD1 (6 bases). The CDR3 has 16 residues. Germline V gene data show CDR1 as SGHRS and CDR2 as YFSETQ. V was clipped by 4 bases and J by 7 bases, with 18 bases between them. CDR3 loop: CASSAGGAAGNSPLHF. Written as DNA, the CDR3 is TGCGCCAGCAGCGCCGGGGGGGCCGCTGGGAATTCACCCCTCCACTTT.

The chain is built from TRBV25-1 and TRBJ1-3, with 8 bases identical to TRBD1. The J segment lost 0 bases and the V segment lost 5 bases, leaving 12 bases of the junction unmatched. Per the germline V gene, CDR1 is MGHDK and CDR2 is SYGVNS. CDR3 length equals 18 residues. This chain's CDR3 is CASSPLGTGTGSGNTIYF. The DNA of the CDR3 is TGTGCCAGCAGTCCCCTGGGTACAGGGACAGGCTCTGGAAACACCATATATTTT. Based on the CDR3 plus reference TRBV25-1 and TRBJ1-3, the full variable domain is EADIYQTPRYLVIGTGKKITLECSQTMGHDKMYWYQQDPGMELHLIHYSYGVNSTEKGDLSSESTVSRIRTEHFPLTLESARPSHTSQYLCASSPLGTGTGSGNTIYFGEGSWLTVV.

The CDR3 coding sequence is TGTGCCAGCAGCCGACAGGGAGACTATGGCTACACCTTC. Residues: CASSRQGDYGYTF. The V gene is TRBV7-2, the J gene TRBJ1-2; 7 bases line up with TRBD1. This CDR3 contains 13 residues. V shed 5 bases, J shed 3 bases, and the junction held 3 bases outside the gene matches. CDR1 and CDR2 from the germline V gene are SGHTA and FQGNSA.

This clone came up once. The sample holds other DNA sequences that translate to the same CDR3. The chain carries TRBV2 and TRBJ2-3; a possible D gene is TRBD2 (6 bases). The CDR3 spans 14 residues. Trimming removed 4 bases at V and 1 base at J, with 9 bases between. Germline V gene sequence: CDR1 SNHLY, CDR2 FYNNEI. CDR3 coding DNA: TGTGCCAGCAGTGCACAGCGGGGCACAGATACGCAGTATTTT. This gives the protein CASSAQRGTDTQYF.

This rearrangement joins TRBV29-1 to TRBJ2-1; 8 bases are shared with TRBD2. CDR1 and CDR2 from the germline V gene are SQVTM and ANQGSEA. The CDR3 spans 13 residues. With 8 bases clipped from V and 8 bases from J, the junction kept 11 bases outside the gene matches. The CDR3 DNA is TGCAGCCTTAGGTCCAGCGGGAGTTATGAGCAGTTCTTC. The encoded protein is CSLRSSGSYEQFF.

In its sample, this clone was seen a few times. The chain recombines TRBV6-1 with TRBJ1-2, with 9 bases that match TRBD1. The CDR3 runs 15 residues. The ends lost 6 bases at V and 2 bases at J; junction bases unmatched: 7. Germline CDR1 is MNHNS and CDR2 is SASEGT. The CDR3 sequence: CASSPGTGTNYGYTF. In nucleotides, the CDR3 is TGTGCCAGCAGCCCGGGGACAGGGACCAACTATGGCTACACCTTC.

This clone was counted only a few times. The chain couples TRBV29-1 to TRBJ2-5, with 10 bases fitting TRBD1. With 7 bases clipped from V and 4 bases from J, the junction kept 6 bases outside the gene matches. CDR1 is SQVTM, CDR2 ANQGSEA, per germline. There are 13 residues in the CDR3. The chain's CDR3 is CSASGTGVETQYF. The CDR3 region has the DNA TGCAGCGCCTCCGGGACAGGGGTAGAGACCCAGTACTTC.

CDR3 coding DNA: TGCGCCAGCTCAACTAGCGGGTTCTCCTACGAGCAGTACTTC. As protein: CASSTSGFSYEQYF. V is TRBV10-2 and J is TRBJ2-7; 9 nucleotides agree with TRBD2. This CDR3 comprises 14 residues. The germline V gene has CDR1 WSHSY and CDR2 SAAADI. After removal of 8 bases from V and 0 bases from J, the junction contained 5 bases not matched to a gene.

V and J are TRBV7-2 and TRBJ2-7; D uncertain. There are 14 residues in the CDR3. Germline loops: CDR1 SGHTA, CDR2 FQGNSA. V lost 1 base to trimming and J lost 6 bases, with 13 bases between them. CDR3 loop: CASSLVRVSTEQYF. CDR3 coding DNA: TGTGCCAGCAGCTTAGTTCGCGTCTCAACCGAGCAGTACTTC.

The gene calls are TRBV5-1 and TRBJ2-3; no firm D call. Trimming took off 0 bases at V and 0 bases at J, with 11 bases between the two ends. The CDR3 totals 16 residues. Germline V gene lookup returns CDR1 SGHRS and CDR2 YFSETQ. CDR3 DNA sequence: TGCGCCAGCAGCTTGGACCCGGCGACAAGCACAGATACGCAGTATTTT. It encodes CASSLDPATSTDTQYF.

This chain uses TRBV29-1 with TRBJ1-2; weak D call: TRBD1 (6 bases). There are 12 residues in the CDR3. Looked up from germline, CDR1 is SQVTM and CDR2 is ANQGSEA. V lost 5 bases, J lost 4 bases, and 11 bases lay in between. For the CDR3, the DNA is TGCAGCGTTTCCGGACAGCCCTATGGCTACACCTTC. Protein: CSVSGQPYGYTF.

CDR3: CASSLVQGAFSEQFF. CDR3 nucleotide sequence: TGTGCCAGCAGCTTAGTACAGGGGGCGTTTAGTGAGCAGTTCTTC. The V gene is TRBV11-2, the J gene TRBJ2-1, with TRBD1 matching over 9 bases. J gave up 9 bases and V 1 base, and 7 bases lay outside the gene matches. The CDR3 spans 15 residues. Germline V gene lookup returns CDR1 SGHAT and CDR2 FQNNGV.

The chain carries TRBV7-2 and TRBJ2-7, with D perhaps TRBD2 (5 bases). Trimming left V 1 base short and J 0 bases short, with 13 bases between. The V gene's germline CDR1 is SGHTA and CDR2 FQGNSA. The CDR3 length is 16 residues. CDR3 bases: TGTGCCAGCAGCTTAGTTCCGGGGTTGGGCTCCTACGAGCAGTACTTC. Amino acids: CASSLVPGLGSYEQYF.

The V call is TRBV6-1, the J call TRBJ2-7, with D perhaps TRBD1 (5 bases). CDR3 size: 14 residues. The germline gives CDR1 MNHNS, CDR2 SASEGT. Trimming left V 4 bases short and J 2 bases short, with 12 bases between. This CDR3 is CASSGVDRAYEQYF. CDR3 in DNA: TGTGCCAGCAGTGGAGTTGACAGAGCCTACGAGCAGTACTTC.

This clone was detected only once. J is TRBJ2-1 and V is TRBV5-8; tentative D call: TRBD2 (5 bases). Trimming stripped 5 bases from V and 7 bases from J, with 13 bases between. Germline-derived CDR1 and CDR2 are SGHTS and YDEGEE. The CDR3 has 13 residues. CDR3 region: CASRHRGGNEQFF. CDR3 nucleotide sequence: TGTGCCAGCAGGCACCGGGGTGGAAATGAGCAGTTCTTC. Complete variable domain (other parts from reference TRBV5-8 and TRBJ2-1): EAGVTQSPTHLIKTRGQQATLRCSPISGHTSVYWYQQALGLGLQFLLWYDEGEERNRGNFPPRFSGRQFPNYSSELNVNALELEDSALYLCASRHRGGNEQFFGPGTRLTVL.

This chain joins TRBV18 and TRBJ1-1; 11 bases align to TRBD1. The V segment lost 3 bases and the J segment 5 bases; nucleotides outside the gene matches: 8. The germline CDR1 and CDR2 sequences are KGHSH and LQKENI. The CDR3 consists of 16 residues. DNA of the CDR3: TGTGCCAGCTCACCGGTCGGACAGGGGGCAGGTACTGAAGCTTTCTTT. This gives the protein CASSPVGQGAGTEAFF.

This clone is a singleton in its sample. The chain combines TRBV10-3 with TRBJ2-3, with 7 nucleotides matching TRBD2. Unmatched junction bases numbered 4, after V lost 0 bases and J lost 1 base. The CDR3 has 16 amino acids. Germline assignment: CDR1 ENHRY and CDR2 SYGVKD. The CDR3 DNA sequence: TGTGCCATCAGTGAGTCACGGGCGGGAGGCACAGATACGCAGTATTTT. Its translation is CAISESRAGGTDTQYF.

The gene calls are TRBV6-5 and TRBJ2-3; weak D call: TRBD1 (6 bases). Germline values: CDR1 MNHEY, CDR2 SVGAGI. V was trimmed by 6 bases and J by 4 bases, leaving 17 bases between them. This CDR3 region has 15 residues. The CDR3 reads CASSPDSRGADTQYF. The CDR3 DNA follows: TGTGCCAGCAGCCCGGACAGCCGGGGAGCAGATACGCAGTATTTT.

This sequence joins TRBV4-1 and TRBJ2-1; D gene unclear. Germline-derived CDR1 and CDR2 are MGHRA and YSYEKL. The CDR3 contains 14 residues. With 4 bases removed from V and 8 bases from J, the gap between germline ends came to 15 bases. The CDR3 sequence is CASSLEKPLDEQFF. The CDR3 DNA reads TGCGCCAGCAGCCTCGAGAAACCTCTCGATGAGCAGTTCTTC.

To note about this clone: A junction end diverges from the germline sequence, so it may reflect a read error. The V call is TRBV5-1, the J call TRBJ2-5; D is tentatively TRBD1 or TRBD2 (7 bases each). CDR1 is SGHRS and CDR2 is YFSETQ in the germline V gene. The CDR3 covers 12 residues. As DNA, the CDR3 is TGCGCCAGCAGCCTGGGGGGGACAGCGCAAGACTTC. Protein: CASSLGGTAQDF.

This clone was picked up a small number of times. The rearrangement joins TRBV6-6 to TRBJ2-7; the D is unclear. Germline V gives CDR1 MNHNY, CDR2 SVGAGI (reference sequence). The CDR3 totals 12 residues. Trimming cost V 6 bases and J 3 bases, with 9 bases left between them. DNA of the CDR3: TGTGCCAGCAGCCTGACAAACTACGAGCAGTACTTC. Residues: CASSLTNYEQYF.

CDR3 bases: TGTGCCAGCAGCCAGGCCAAAGGACAGGGGCACGAGCAGTACTTC. This gives the protein CASSQAKGQGHEQYF. The chain recombines TRBV4-2 with TRBJ2-7, with 9 bases that match TRBD1. CDR3 length: 15 amino acids. The ends lost 3 bases at V and 5 bases at J; junction bases unmatched: 8. From germline, CDR1 is LGHNA and CDR2 YNFKEQ.

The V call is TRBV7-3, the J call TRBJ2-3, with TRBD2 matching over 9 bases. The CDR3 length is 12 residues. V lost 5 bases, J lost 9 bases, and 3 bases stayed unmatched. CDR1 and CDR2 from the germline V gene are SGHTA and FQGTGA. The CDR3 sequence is CASSPSGRTQYF. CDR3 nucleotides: TGTGCCAGCAGCCCGAGCGGGAGGACGCAGTATTTT.

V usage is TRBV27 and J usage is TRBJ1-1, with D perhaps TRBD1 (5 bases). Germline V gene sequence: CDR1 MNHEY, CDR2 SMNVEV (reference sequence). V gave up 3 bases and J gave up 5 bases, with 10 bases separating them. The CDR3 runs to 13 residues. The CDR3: CASSFAGGTEAFF. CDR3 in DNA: TGTGCCAGCAGTTTCGCGGGGGGGACTGAAGCTTTCTTT.

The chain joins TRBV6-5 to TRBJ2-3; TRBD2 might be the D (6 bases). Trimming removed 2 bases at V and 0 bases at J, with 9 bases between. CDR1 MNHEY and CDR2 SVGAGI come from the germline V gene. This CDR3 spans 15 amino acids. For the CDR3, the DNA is TGTGCCAGCAGTTACGGGGACTTTAGCACAGATACGCAGTATTTT. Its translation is CASSYGDFSTDTQYF.

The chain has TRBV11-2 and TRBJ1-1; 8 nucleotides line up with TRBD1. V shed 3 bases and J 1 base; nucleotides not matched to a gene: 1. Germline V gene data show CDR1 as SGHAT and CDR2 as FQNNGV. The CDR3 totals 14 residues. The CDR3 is CASSFGQGNTEAFF. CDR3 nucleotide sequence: TGTGCCAGCAGCTTCGGACAGGGGAACACTGAAGCTTTCTTT. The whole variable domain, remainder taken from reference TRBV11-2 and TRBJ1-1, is EAGVAQSPRYKIIEKRQSVAFWCNPISGHATLYWYQQILGQGPKLLIQFQNNGVVDDSQLPKDRFSAERLKGVDSTLKIQPAKLEDSAVYLCASSFGQGNTEAFFGQGTRLTVV.